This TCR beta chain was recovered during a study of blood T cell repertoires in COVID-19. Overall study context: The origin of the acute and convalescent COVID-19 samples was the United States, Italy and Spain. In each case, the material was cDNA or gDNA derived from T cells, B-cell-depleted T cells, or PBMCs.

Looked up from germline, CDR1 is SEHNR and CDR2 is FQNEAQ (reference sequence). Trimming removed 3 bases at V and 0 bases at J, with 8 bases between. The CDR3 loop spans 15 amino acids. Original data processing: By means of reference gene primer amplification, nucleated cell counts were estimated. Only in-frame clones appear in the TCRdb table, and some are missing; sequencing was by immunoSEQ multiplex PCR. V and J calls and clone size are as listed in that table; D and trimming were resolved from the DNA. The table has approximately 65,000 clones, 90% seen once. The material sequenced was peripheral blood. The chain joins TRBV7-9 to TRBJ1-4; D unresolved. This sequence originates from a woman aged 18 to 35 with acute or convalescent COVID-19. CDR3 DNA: TGTGCCAGCAGCTTTCCGAGCGCAACTAATGAAAAACTGTTTTTT. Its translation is CASSFPSATNEKLFF.